This T cell receptor beta chain was documented in a study of blood T cell repertoires in COVID-19. J gave up 1 base and V 4 bases, and 3 bases lay outside the gene matches. Germline V gene lookup returns CDR1 LGHDT and CDR2 YNNKEL (reference sequence). This CDR3 region has 16 residues. In the original workflow: Amplification with reference gene primers provided the estimates of nucleated cell counts. The data were produced by immunoSEQ multiplex PCR, yet TCRdb's version contains in-frame clones alone and is incomplete. The V and J calls and the clone size are those of that table, but D and trimming were determined from the DNA. The sample holds over 100,000 clones; almost 70% are singletons and the top ten take about 1.9%.

The sequenced sample consisted of peripheral blood. V is TRBV3-1 (or the pseudogene TRBV3-2) and J is TRBJ2-3; 12 nucleotides align to TRBD2. This sequence was found in a woman in her seventies with acute or convalescent COVID-19. The CDR3 sequence is CASSRRLAGGTDTQYF. In DNA form, the CDR3 reads TGTGCCAGCAGCCGCAGACTAGCGGGGGGCACAGATACGCAGTATTTT.